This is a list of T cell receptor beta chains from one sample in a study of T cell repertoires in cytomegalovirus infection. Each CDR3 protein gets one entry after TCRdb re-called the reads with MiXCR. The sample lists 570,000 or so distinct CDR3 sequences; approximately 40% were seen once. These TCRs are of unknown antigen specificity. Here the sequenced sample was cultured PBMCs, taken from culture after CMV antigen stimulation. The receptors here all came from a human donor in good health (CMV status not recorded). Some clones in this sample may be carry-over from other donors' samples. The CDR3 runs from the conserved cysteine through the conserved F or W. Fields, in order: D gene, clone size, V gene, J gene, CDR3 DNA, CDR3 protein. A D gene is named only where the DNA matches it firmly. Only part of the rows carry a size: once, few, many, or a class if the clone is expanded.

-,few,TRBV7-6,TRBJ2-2,TGTGCCAGCAGCTTGCGGACAGTGAACACCGGGGAGCTGTTTTTT,CASSLRTVNTGELFF
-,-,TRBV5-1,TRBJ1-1,TGCGCCAGCAGCTTAGGGGCAGTGACTGAAGCTTTCTTT,CASSLGAVTEAFF
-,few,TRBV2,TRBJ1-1,TGTGCCAGCAGCAATATCGACAGTGGGTACACTGAAGCTTTCTTT,CASSNIDSGYTEAFF
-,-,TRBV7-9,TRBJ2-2,TGTGCCAGCAGCTCCAGGGGAGACACCGGGGAGCTGTTTTTT,CASSSRGDTGELFF
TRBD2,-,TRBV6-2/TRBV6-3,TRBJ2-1,TGTGCCAGCAGTTATGGGGGAGGGCGGGATGAGCAGTTCTTC,CASSYGGGRDEQFF
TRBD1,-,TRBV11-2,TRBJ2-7,TGTGCCAGCAGGCGGACCGGGACAGCCTTCTACGAGCAGTACTTC,CASRRTGTAFYEQYF
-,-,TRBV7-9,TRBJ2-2,TGTGCCAGCAAGCTAGCGAGAGTGGGCACCGGGGAGCTGTTTTTT,CASKLARVGTGELFF
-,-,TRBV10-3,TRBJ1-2,TGTGCCATCGGTGGAAGGGGAAGGGAGTTCTATGGCTACACCTTC,CAIGGRGREFYGYTF
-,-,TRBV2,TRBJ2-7,TGTGCCAGCAGTGAATGGGGGGACACGGGCCGGGGTCAAAGCTCCTACGAGCAGTACTTC,CASSEWGDTGRGQSSYEQYF
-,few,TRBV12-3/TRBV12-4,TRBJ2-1,TGTGCCAGCAGTTTGGGGGGCGCTGGGAATGAGCAGTTCTTC,CASSLGGAGNEQFF
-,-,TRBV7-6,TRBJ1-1,TGTGCCAGCACCCTTCCCGTGACTGAAGCTTTCTTT,CASTLPVTEAFF
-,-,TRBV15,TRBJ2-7,TGTGCCACCAGCAGAGAGTACAGCAACTCCTACGAGCAGTACTTC,CATSREYSNSYEQYF
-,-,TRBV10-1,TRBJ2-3,TGCGCCAGCAGTGACCCCAATCAGGATACGCAGTATTTT,CASSDPNQDTQYF
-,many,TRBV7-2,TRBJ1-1,TGTGCCAGCACCCCCGAGGCCGGAAGGTGGGGGGGAACTGAAGCTTTCTTT,CASTPEAGRWGGTEAFF
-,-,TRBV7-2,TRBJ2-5,TGTGCCAGCAGCTCACTAGATGGGCAAGAGACCCAGTACTTC,CASSSLDGQETQYF
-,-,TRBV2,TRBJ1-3,TGTGCCAGCAGTGTATTGGGGGGCTCTGGAAACACCATATATTTT,CASSVLGGSGNTIYF
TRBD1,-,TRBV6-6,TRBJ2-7,TGTGCCAGCAGTGTAGGGGGCGGCTACGAGCAGTACTTC,CASSVGGGYEQYF
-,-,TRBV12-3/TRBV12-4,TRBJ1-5,TGTGCCAGCAGTTTAGAAGATCAGCCCCAGCATTTT,CASSLEDQPQHF
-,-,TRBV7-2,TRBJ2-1,TGTGCCAGCAGCTTGGACGCCCCAGGCGGCAATGAGCAGTTCTTC,CASSLDAPGGNEQFF
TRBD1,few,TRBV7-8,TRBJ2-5,TGTGCCAGCAGCCCAATCGGGACAGGGACTATCCAAGAGACCCAGTACTTC,CASSPIGTGTIQETQYF
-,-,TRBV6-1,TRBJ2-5,TGTGCCAGCGGGCAGGCAAATAAAGAGACCCAGTACTTC,CASGQANKETQYF
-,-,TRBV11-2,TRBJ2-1,TGTGCCAGCAGCGAAAAGACAGGCCTAATTTGGTCAGAGCAGTTCTTC,CASSEKTGLIWSEQFF
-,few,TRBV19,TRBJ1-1,TGTGCCAGTATTCAAGGGGGGGCGAGGACTGAAGCTTTCTTT,CASIQGGARTEAFF
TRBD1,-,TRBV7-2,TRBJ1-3,TGTGCCAGCAGCCGCCGGGACAGGGTCTCTGGAAACACCATATATTTT,CASSRRDRVSGNTIYF
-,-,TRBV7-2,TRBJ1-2,TGTGCCAGCAGCCCCAGTAGGGGGAACTATGGCTACACCTTC,CASSPSRGNYGYTF
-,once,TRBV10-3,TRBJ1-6,TGTGCCATCACCGGGGACGCAAATTCACCCCTCCACTTT,CAITGDANSPLHF
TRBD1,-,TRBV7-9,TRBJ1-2,TGTGCCAGCAGCGCCGAACAGGGGAGCTACACCTTC,CASSAEQGSYTF
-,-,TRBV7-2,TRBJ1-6,TGTGCCAGCAGCTTGGATCCTTGGGAGGGCCCAAAAGGGTCACCCCTCCACTTT,CASSLDPWEGPKGSPLHF
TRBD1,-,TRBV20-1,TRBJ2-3,TGCAGTGCTAGAGGGTTCGGGCAGGGGGCAGATACGCAGTATTTT,CSARGFGQGADTQYF
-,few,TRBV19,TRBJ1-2,TGTGCCAGTATTCCGAGGTCAGAGGGGAGAGGGTATGGCTACACCTTC,CASIPRSEGRGYGYTF
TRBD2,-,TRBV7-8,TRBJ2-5,TGTGCCAGCACCTTACTAGCGGGGAGAGAGACCCAGTACTTC,CASTLLAGRETQYF
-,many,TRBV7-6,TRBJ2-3,TGTGCCAGCAGCGCCGGGGTTAGCACAGATACGCAGTATTTT,CASSAGVSTDTQYF
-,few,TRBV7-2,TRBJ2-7,TGTGCCAGCAGCCAGGACCAACGAAACGAGCAGTACTTC,CASSQDQRNEQYF
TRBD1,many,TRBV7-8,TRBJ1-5,TGTGCCAGCGATCCAGGGGGAAGGGTTAGCAATCAGCCCCAGCATTTT,CASDPGGRVSNQPQHF
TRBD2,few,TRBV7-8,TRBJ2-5,TGTGCCAGCAGCTTAGGGGCCGGGACTAGCGGGGCGCAAGAGACCCAGTACTTC,CASSLGAGTSGAQETQYF
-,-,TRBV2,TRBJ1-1,TGTGCCAGCAGTGAACTCAGGGCCACTGAAGCTTTCTTT,CASSELRATEAFF
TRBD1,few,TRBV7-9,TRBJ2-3,TGTGCCAGCAGCCCGTGGGGACAGGGCACAGATACGCAGTATTTT,CASSPWGQGTDTQYF
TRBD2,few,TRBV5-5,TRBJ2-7,TGTGCCAGCAGCGCCGGGACTAGCCACGAGCAGTACTTC,CASSAGTSHEQYF
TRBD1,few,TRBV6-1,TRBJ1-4,TGTGCCAGCACCCCACAGGGGATGAATGAAAAACTGTTTTTT,CASTPQGMNEKLFF
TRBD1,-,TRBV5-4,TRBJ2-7,TGTGCCAGCAGCACCGGACAGGTGCGAGGCGAGCAGTACTTC,CASSTGQVRGEQYF
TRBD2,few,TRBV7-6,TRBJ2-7,TGTGCCAGCAGCTACCGGGCTAGCGGGAGACGGGGCGAGCAGTACTTC,CASSYRASGRRGEQYF
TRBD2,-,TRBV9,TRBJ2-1,TGTGCCAGCAGCGTACTCGGGACTAGCACCAATGAGCAGTTCTTC,CASSVLGTSTNEQFF
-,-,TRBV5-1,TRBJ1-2,TGCGCCAGCAGCTTGGGGACAGTACGCTATGGCTACACCTTC,CASSLGTVRYGYTF
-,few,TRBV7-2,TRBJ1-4,TGTGCCAGCAGCTTCGGTACCTTTAATGAAAAACTGTTTTTT,CASSFGTFNEKLFF
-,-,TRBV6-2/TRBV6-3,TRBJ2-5,TGTGCCAGCAGTTTGAACCCGGGTGCCGGGGAGACCCAGTACTTC,CASSLNPGAGETQYF
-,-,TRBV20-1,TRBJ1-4,TGCAGTGCGCGGACAGAACCAGAAAAACTGTTTTTT,CSARTEPEKLFF
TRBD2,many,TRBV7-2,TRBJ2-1,TGTGCCAGCAGCTTGGGGGGGACTTCCTCTTACAATGAGCAGTTCTTC,CASSLGGTSSYNEQFF
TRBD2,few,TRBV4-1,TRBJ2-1,TGCGCCAGCAGCCAAGCACTAGCGGAAAACCTGAATGAGCAGTTCTTC,CASSQALAENLNEQFF
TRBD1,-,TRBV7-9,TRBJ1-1,TGTGCCAGCAGCGCTTTGCGGACAGGGGGACGGATTATGAACACTGAAGCTTTCTTT,CASSALRTGGRIMNTEAFF